One T cell receptor (beta chain) is described in this entry. V was pared by 0 bases and J by 4 bases, with 4 bases between. Germline values: CDR1 GTSNPN, CDR2 SVGIG (reference sequence). The CDR3 totals 12 residues. This sample is drawn from a study of blood T cell repertoires in COVID-19. Turning to the study itself: The origin of the acute and convalescent COVID-19 samples was the United States, Italy and Spain. PBMCs, B-cell-depleted T cells, or T cells provided the cDNA or gDNA that made up the material.

Under the authors' procedure: Cell counts per sample came from amplifying reference gene primers. The method was immunoSEQ multiplex PCR; TCRdb's version includes in-frame clones alone and lacks a portion of them. The V and J calls and clone size are taken from that table; D and trimming were inferred from the DNA. The sample comprises approximately 200,000 clones, 84% of which are singletons, and 5.1% rests with the top ten. The sample consisted of peripheral blood. This sequence originates from a woman aged 55-75 years who had recovered from COVID-19. The J gene is TRBJ1-5, the V gene TRBV30; D unclear. The CDR3 protein is CAWSVRNQPQHF. CDR3 in DNA: TGTGCCTGGAGTGTACGGAATCAGCCCCAGCATTTT. Using reference TRBV30 and TRBJ1-5 for the parts outside the CDR3, the full variable domain is SQTIHQWPATLVQPVGSPLSLECTVEGTSNPNLYWYRQAAGRGLQLLFYSVGIGQISSEVPQNLSASRPQDRQFILSSKKLLLSDSGFYLCAWSVRNQPQHFGDGTRLSIL.